The next 24 T cell receptor beta chains were all read from a single sample in a study of T-cell reconstitution after alpha-beta-depleted transplantation in children. Unique molecular identifiers were used in preparing the TCRbeta library. TCRdb used MiXCR to reprocess the PCR reads, holding one entry per CDR3 protein. Among about 350,000 distinct CDR3 sequences listed, about a sixth were seen once. The specimen was PBMCs, mostly from graft donor cells, collected 360 days after TCRalphabeta/CD19-depleted stem cell transplant. The receptors stem from a male patient between 2 and 10 years old who had a stem cell transplant for acute lymphoblastic leukemia, so the T cells may come from the graft donor.

The rearrangement joins TRBV20-1 to TRBJ2-5; a possible D gene is TRBD1 (6 bases). V was trimmed by 0 bases and J by 4 bases, leaving 15 bases between them. The V gene's germline CDR1 is DFQATT and CDR2 SNEGSKA (reference sequence). The CDR3 extends over 15 amino acids. The CDR3 sequence is CSARDQGWQRETQYF. DNA of the CDR3: TGCAGTGCTAGAGATCAGGGGTGGCAACGAGAGACCCAGTACTTC.

The chain carries TRBV4-3 and TRBJ2-1; TRBD1 matches 7 bases. This CDR3 contains 16 residues. The J segment lost 6 bases and the V segment lost 2 bases, leaving 10 bases of the junction unmatched. Germline CDR1 reads LGHNA; CDR2 reads YSLEER. CDR3 region: CASSQWDRGIINEQFF. In DNA, the CDR3 is TGCGCCAGCAGCCAATGGGACAGAGGGATAATCAATGAGCAGTTCTTC.

This clonotype was counted only a few times. This rearrangement joins TRBV2 to TRBJ2-5; weak D call: TRBD1 (6 bases). V was trimmed by 6 bases and J by 7 bases, leaving 15 bases between them. Looked up from germline, CDR1 is SNHLY and CDR2 is FYNNEI. CDR3 size: 13 residues. The CDR3, as DNA: TGTGCCAGCAGACGGTCCATAGGGGGGACCCAGTACTTC. It translates to CASRRSIGGTQYF. Full variable domain (missing parts from reference TRBV2 and TRBJ2-5): EPEVTQTPSHQVTQMGQEVILRCVPISNHLYFYWYRQILGQKVEFLVSFYNNEISEKSEIFDDQFSVERPDGSNFTLKIRSTKLEDSAMYFCASRRSIGGTQYFGPGTRLLVL.

This clonotype appeared a few times. An end of the junction does not agree with germline; a read error may underlie this. V and J are TRBV7-3 and TRBJ2-3, with 9 bases lining up with TRBD2. CDR3 length equals 14 residues. Germline V gene lookup returns CDR1 SGHTA and CDR2 FQGTGA. CDR3: CPREIAGEADTQYF. The CDR3, as DNA: TGCCCCCGAGAGATAGCGGGAGAAGCAGATACGCAGTATTTT.

The J gene is TRBJ2-5, the V gene TRBV6-5; D could derive from TRBD1 or TRBD2 (5 bases each). Germline loops: CDR1 MNHEY, CDR2 SVGAGI. V lost 3 bases, J lost 5 bases, and 10 bases lay in between. This CDR3 contains 13 residues. CDR3 residues: CASSYRGRETQYF. DNA for the CDR3: TGTGCCAGCAGTTATAGGGGACGGGAGACCCAGTACTTC.

The rearrangement links TRBV20-1 to TRBJ2-3, with 8 bases identical to TRBD2. Germline lookup yields CDR1 DFQATT and CDR2 SNEGSKA (reference sequence). The V and J ends lost 3 bases and 0 bases, in that order; junction bases with no gene match: 8. The CDR3 is 16 amino acids. CDR3 loop: CSASLWPSGSTDTQYF. The CDR3 nucleotides are TGCAGTGCTAGTCTATGGCCTAGCGGGAGCACAGATACGCAGTATTTT.

The gene calls are TRBV12-3 or TRBV12-4 and TRBJ1-5; 12 bases are shared with TRBD1. Unmatched junction bases numbered 8, after V lost 5 bases and J lost 6 bases. CDR3 size: 16 residues. The CDR3 DNA reads TGTGCCAGCAGTATGACCCGGGACAGGGGGCTTCAGCCCCAGCATTTT. This sequence encodes CASSMTRDRGLQPQHF.

V is TRBV6-1 and J is TRBJ2-5; 9 bases are a match to TRBD1. Per germline, CDR1 MNHNS and CDR2 SASEGT. The CDR3 is 13 amino acids. The J segment lost 4 bases and the V segment lost 6 bases, leaving 3 bases of the junction unmatched. The CDR3 protein is CASSMDRGETQYF. The CDR3 nucleotides read TGTGCCAGCAGCATGGACAGGGGAGAGACCCAGTACTTC.

In its sample, this clonotype was seen many times. The DNA of the CDR3 is TGTGCCAGCAGAGGATGGGACCAAGAGACCCAGTACTTC. Amino acids: CASRGWDQETQYF. This chain connects TRBV12-3 or TRBV12-4 to TRBJ2-5; D remains unclear. This CDR3 contains 13 residues. The ends were cut back, 6 bases at V and 0 bases at J, with 8 bases in the middle.

The chain couples TRBV18 to TRBJ2-2; 11 positions agree with TRBD2. J gave up 1 base and V 6 bases, and 4 bases lay outside the gene matches. The germline CDR1 and CDR2 sequences are KGHSH and LQKENI. This CDR3 region has 16 residues. The CDR3 DNA is TGTGCCAGCTCGACCGGGACTAGCGGGAACACCGGGGAGCTGTTTTTT. It encodes CASSTGTSGNTGELFF.

This clonotype was seen a few times. The rearrangement joins TRBV5-1 to TRBJ1-6, with 8 bases aligning to TRBD1. In germline, CDR1 is SGHRS, CDR2 YFSETQ. After removal of 1 base from V and 10 bases from J, the junction contained 4 bases not matched to a gene. CDR3 size: 14 residues. CDR3 region: CASSLKDRDSPLHF. The DNA for the CDR3 is TGCGCCAGCAGCTTGAAGGACAGGGACTCACCCCTCCACTTT.

This clonotype came up a few times. The chain uses TRBV6-2 or TRBV6-3 and TRBJ2-3; tentative D call: TRBD1 (5 bases). This CDR3 region has 16 residues. V dropped 2 bases and J dropped 7 bases, with 19 bases sitting between them. CDR1 is MNHEY and CDR2 is SVGEGT in the germline V gene. The CDR3 loop reads CASSYLDLDRAYTQYF. The CDR3 DNA is TGTGCCAGCAGTTACCTCGACCTCGACAGAGCCTATACGCAGTATTTT.

The rearrangement uses TRBV21-1 and TRBJ2-1. TRBV21-1 is an annotated pseudogene. CDR3 length: 10 residues. The CDR3 bases are TGTGCCAGCAGCAAAGCGCTACAGTTCTTC. Translating gives CASSKALQFF.

The chain joins TRBV3-1 to TRBJ2-1; TRBD2 aligns across 15 bases. V trimming: 0 bases; J trimming: 6 bases; junction bases outside the gene matches: 12. CDR1 is LGHDT, CDR2 YNNKEL, per germline (reference sequence). The CDR3 loop spans 20 amino acids. The CDR3 here is CASSQEKLNMGLAGGNEQFF. The CDR3 coding sequence is TGTGCCAGCAGCCAAGAGAAACTCAACATGGGACTAGCGGGAGGCAATGAGCAGTTCTTC.

This clonotype was observed at least ten times. The gene calls are TRBV29-1 and TRBJ1-1; D may be TRBD1 (6 bases). CDR3 length: 13 amino acids. V dropped 6 bases and J dropped 4 bases, with 15 bases sitting between them. Germline values: CDR1 SQVTM, CDR2 ANQGSEA. The CDR3 reads CSVNRAGSTEAFF. CDR3 nucleotide sequence: TGCAGCGTCAACAGGGCAGGGAGCACTGAAGCTTTCTTT.

Only a few counts were recorded for this clonotype. The chain links TRBV7-9 to TRBJ1-1; D not certain. Germline V lookup: CDR1 SEHNR, CDR2 FQNEAQ (reference sequence). Trimming stripped 4 bases from V and 1 base from J, with 7 bases between. The CDR3 extends over 13 amino acids. CDR3 in DNA: TGTGCCAGCAGCTCACAGAGGAACACTGAAGCTTTCTTT. It specifies CASSSQRNTEAFF.

The chain couples TRBV9 to TRBJ2-3; no definite D call. CDR3 length equals 13 residues. CDR1 is SGDLS, CDR2 YYNGEE, per germline. Trimming removed 3 bases at V and 6 bases at J, with 11 bases between. CDR3 residues: CASSGTRRDTQYF. The CDR3, as DNA: TGTGCCAGCAGCGGAACGCGGCGGGATACGCAGTATTTT.

This clonotype was seen only a few times. The chain carries TRBV12-3 or TRBV12-4 and TRBJ1-2; 8 bases match TRBD1. The CDR3 is made up of 15 amino acids. With 3 bases clipped from V and 4 bases from J, the junction kept 7 bases outside the gene matches. The CDR3 bases are TGTGCCAGCAGTTTCGGACAGGGAGGGGGCTATGGCTACACCTTC. Residues: CASSFGQGGGYGYTF.

This clonotype was seen ten or more times. The J gene is TRBJ2-3, the V gene TRBV6-5; D remains unclear. CDR3 size: 14 residues. The ends were cut back, 1 base at V and 0 bases at J, with 5 bases in the middle. Germline V gene data show CDR1 as MNHEY and CDR2 as SVGAGI. The CDR3 is CASSYFSSTDTQYF. CDR3 DNA sequence: TGTGCCAGCAGTTACTTCTCTAGCACAGATACGCAGTATTTT.

This clonotype showed up many times. The chain combines TRBV9 with TRBJ2-1; the D gene is possibly TRBD2 (6 bases). The CDR3 length is 15 residues. Looked up from germline, CDR1 is SGDLS and CDR2 is YYNGEE. V shed 1 base and J shed 1 base, with 9 bases lying between them. DNA for the CDR3: TGTGCCAGCAGCGTATCGGGAGAGTCCTACAATGAGCAGTTCTTC. Amino acids: CASSVSGESYNEQFF. Full variable domain (rest looked up from reference TRBV9 and TRBJ2-1): DSGVTQTPKHLITATGQRVTLRCSPRSGDLSVYWYQQSLDQGLQFLIQYYNGEERAKGNILERFSAQQFPDLHSELNLSSLELGDSALYFCASSVSGESYNEQFFGPGTRLTVL.

V usage is TRBV4-1 and J usage is TRBJ2-7; 8 bases are shared with TRBD2. The CDR3 length is 15 residues. V lost 2 bases, J lost 4 bases, and 7 bases stayed unmatched. Germline lookup yields CDR1 MGHRA and CDR2 YSYEKL. CDR3 region: CASSQSSTSAYEQYF. Here the CDR3 DNA reads TGCGCCAGCAGCCAATCGTCGACTAGCGCTTACGAGCAGTACTTC.

This clonotype was observed a few times. The chain employs TRBV28 and TRBJ1-3, with a weak D call TRBD1 (5 bases). V was shortened by 3 bases and J by 3 bases, with 9 bases between the two germline ends. Germline CDR1 is MDHEN and CDR2 is SYDVKM. The CDR3 runs 14 residues. The CDR3 sequence is CASSFGGVGNTIYF. CDR3 sequence (DNA): TGTGCCAGCAGTTTCGGAGGGGTTGGAAACACCATATATTTT.

The chain combines TRBV20-1 with TRBJ2-5, with 7 positions matching TRBD1. The trim removed 7 bases at V and 10 bases at J, leaving 6 bases unmatched. This CDR3 contains 10 residues. Germline V gives CDR1 DFQATT, CDR2 SNEGSKA (reference sequence). The CDR3 sequence is CSGRNRGQYF. As DNA, the CDR3 is TGCAGTGGCCGGAACAGGGGCCAGTACTTC.

V is TRBV7-6 and J is TRBJ2-7, with no clear D. This CDR3 has 15 amino acids. The V end lost 5 bases, the J end lost 0 bases, and 14 bases lay between the germline ends. The V gene's germline CDR1 is SGHVS and CDR2 FNYEAQ. The CDR3 DNA sequence: TGTGCCAGCAGCCCCCAAGGCGGAGTCTCCTACGAGCAGTACTTC. It specifies CASSPQGGVSYEQYF. The whole variable domain, filled in from reference TRBV7-6 and TRBJ2-7, reads GAGVSQSPRYKVTKRGQDVALRCDPISGHVSLYWYRQALGQGPEFLTYFNYEAQQDKSGLPNDRFSAERPEGSISTLTIQRTEQRDSAMYRCASSPQGGVSYEQYFGPGTRLTVT.